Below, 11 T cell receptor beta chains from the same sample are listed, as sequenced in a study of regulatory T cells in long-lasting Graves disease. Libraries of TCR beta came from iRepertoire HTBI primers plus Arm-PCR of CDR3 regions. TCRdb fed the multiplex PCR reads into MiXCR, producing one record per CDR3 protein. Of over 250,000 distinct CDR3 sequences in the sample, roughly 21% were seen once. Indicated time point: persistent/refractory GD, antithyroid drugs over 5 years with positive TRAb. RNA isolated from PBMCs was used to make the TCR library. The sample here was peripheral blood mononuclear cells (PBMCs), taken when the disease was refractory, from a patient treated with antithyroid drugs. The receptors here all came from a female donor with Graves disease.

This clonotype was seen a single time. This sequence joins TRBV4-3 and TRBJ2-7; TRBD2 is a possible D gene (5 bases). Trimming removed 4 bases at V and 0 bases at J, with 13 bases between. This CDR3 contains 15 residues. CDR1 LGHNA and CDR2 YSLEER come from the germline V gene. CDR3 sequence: CASSPSGEYSYEQYF. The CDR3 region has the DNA TGCGCCAGCAGCCCAAGCGGAGAATACTCCTACGAGCAGTACTTC.

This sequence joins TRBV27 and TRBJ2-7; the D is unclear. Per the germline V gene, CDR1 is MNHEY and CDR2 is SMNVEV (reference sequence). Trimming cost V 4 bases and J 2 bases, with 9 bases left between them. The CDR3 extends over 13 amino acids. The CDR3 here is CASSSVGTYEQYF. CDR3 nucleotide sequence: TGTGCCAGCAGTTCCGTGGGAACCTACGAGCAGTACTTC.

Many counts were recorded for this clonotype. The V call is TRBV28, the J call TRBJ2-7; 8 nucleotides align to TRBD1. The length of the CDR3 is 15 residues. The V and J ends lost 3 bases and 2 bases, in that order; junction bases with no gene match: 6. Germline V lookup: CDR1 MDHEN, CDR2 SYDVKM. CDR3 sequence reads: CASSFSGQVPYEQYF. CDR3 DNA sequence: TGTGCCAGCAGTTTTTCGGGACAGGTTCCCTACGAGCAGTACTTC.

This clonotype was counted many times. The CDR3 sequence is CASSPGRVDEQYF. DNA for the CDR3: TGTGCCAGCAGCCCTGGCAGGGTGGACGAGCAGTACTTC. The chain uses TRBV7-2 and TRBJ2-7, with D tentatively TRBD1 (5 bases). The V and J ends lost 5 bases and 5 bases respectively, with 13 bases between them. The CDR3 spans 13 residues. Per the germline V gene, CDR1 is SGHTA and CDR2 is FQGNSA. Full variable domain (rest looked up from reference TRBV7-2 and TRBJ2-7): GAGVSQSPSNKVTEKGKDVELRCDPISGHTALYWYRQSLGQGLEFLIYFQGNSAPDKSGLPSDRFSAERTGGSVSTLTIQRTQQEDSAVYLCASSPGRVDEQYFGPGTRLTVT.

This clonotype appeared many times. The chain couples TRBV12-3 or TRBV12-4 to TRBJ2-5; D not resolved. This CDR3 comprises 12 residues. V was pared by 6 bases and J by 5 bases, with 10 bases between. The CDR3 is CASRAIRETQYF. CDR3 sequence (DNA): TGTGCCAGCAGGGCGATTCGGGAGACCCAGTACTTC.

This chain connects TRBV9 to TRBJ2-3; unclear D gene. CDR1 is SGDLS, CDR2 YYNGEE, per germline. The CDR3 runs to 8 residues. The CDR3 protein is CGGDTQYF. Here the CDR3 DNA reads TGTGGGGGAGATACGCAGTATTTT.

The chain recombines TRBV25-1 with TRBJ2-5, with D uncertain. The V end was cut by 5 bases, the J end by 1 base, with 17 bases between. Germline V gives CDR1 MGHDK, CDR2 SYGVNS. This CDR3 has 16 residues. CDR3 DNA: TGTGCCAGCAGTTTCTCGCTGGGTTCAGCCCAAGAGACCCAGTACTTC. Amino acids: CASSFSLGSAQETQYF.

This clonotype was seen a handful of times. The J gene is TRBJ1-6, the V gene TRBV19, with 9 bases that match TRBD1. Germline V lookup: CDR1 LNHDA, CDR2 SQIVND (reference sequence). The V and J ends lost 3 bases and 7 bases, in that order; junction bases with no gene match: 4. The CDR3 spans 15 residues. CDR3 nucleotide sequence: TGTGCCAGTAGTATTTGGACAGGGGTCAATTCACCCCTCCACTTT. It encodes CASSIWTGVNSPLHF.

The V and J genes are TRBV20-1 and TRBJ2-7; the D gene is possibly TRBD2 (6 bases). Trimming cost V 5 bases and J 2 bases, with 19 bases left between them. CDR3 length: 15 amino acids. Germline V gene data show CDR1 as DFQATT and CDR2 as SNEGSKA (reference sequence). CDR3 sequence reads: CSAGGAEVIAYEQYF. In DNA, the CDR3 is TGCAGTGCTGGAGGGGCCGAGGTGATCGCCTACGAGCAGTACTTC.

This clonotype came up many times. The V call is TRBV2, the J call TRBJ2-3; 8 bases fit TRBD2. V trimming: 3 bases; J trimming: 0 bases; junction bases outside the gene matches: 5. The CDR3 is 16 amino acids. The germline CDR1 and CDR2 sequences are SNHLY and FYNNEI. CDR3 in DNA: TGTGCCAGCAGTGAGTTTAGCGGGATGAGCACAGATACGCAGTATTTT. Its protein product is CASSEFSGMSTDTQYF. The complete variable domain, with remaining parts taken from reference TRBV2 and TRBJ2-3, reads EPEVTQTPSHQVTQMGQEVILRCVPISNHLYFYWYRQILGQKVEFLVSFYNNEISEKSEIFDDQFSVERPDGSNFTLKIRSTKLEDSAMYFCASSEFSGMSTDTQYFGPGTRLTVL.

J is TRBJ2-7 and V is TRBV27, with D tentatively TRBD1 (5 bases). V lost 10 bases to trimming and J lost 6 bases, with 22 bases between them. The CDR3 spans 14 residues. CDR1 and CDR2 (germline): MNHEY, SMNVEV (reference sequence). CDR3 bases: TGTGCCACCTCGTGGGGTCAGGGAATTGGCGAGCAGTACTTC. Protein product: CATSWGQGIGEQYF.